The 26 T cell receptor beta chains below were found in one sample sequenced in a study of blood T cell repertoires in COVID-19. Data came from immunoSEQ multiplex PCR; TCRdb stores just in-frame clones and leaves some out. Of more than 95,000 clones in the sample, roughly 91% are singletons; the top ten hold about 1.5%. The sequenced material came from peripheral blood. These receptors were collected from a human donor in a cohort sampled during active COVID-19.

The rearrangement links TRBV4-2 to TRBJ2-4, with 9 bases that match TRBD1. Germline V gene data show CDR1 as LGHNA and CDR2 as YNFKEQ. The CDR3 loop spans 18 amino acids. Unmatched junction bases numbered 12, after V lost 1 base and J lost 5 bases. The CDR3 region is CASSQVTSGTGNENIQYF. DNA of the CDR3: TGTGCCAGCAGCCAAGTCACGAGCGGGACAGGGAACGAAAACATTCAGTACTTC.

The table lists this clone with a count of one. The rearrangement uses TRBV10-3 and TRBJ2-1, with 13 bases that match TRBD2. Germline V gene data show CDR1 as ENHRY and CDR2 as SYGVKD. The CDR3 is 18 residues long. Trimming removed 4 bases from V and 0 bases from J; junction bases left unmatched: 6. This CDR3 is CAISGLAGGRDSYNEQFF. The CDR3 nucleotides read TGTGCCATCAGTGGACTAGCGGGGGGCCGAGACTCCTACAATGAGCAGTTCTTC.

This clone was detected once. This rearrangement joins TRBV4-2 to TRBJ2-7; possibly TRBD1 for D (5 bases). The germline V gene encodes CDR1 LGHNA and CDR2 YNFKEQ. The CDR3 is made up of 11 amino acids. The ends were cut back, 8 bases at V and 6 bases at J, with 11 bases in the middle. This chain's CDR3 is CASWTLSEQYF. CDR3 sequence (DNA): TGTGCCAGCTGGACATTATCCGAGCAGTACTTC.

The gene calls are TRBV28 and TRBJ2-3, with TRBD2 matching 8 bases. In germline, CDR1 is MDHEN, CDR2 SYDVKM. There are 15 residues in the CDR3. V dropped 5 bases and J dropped 4; count of bases not matched to a gene: 8. CDR3 sequence reads: CASSPPGGWADTQYF. The CDR3 coding sequence is TGTGCCAGCAGTCCCCCGGGAGGGTGGGCAGATACGCAGTATTTT.

The chain has TRBV7-8 and TRBJ2-7; D not resolved. Trimming left V 2 bases short and J 1 base short, with 9 bases between. From germline, CDR1 is SGHVS and CDR2 FQNEAQ. CDR3 length equals 14 residues. The CDR3 sequence: CASSLYGGSYEQYF. The DNA of the CDR3 is TGTGCCAGCAGCTTATATGGCGGTTCCTACGAGCAGTACTTC.

This rearrangement joins TRBV7-2 to TRBJ2-1; the D gene is possibly TRBD2 (6 bases). This CDR3 region has 16 residues. Trimming stripped 7 bases from V and 0 bases from J, with 16 bases between. The V gene's germline CDR1 is SGHTA and CDR2 FQGNSA. CDR3 coding DNA: TGTGCCAGCATGGTAGCGGCGGTGAGCTCCTACAATGAGCAGTTCTTC. Translating gives CASMVAAVSSYNEQFF.

Notes on this clone: This specimen includes other DNA sequences encoding the same CDR3. CDR3 nucleotides: TGTGCCAGTAGTGTGGGACTTAGGGACTACGAGCAGTACTTC. It is translated as CASSVGLRDYEQYF. V gene TRBV19 combines with J gene TRBJ2-7, with D perhaps matching TRBD2 (6 bases). Germline V lookup: CDR1 LNHDA, CDR2 SQIVND (reference sequence). The CDR3 is made up of 14 amino acids. V was shortened by 5 bases and J by 3 bases, with 14 bases between the two germline ends. Looking up the rest from reference TRBV19 and TRBJ2-7 gives the full variable domain: DGGITQSPKYLFRKEGQNVTLSCEQNLNHDAMYWYRQDPGQGLRLIYYSQIVNDFQKGDIAEGYSVSREKKESFPLTVTSAQKNPTAFYLCASSVGLRDYEQYFGPGTRLTVT.

J is TRBJ2-1 and V is TRBV18; TRBD1 is a possible D gene (6 bases). CDR1 is KGHSH, CDR2 LQKENI, per germline. The V gene lost 4 bases and the J gene lost 7 bases, with 11 bases spanning the gap. This CDR3 comprises 13 residues. Here the CDR3 DNA reads TGTGCCAGCTCACTGCTAGGGGGTAATGAGCAGTTCTTC. Encoded protein: CASSLLGGNEQFF.

The rearrangement joins TRBV11-2 to TRBJ2-5; the D gene is possibly TRBD1 (5 bases). This CDR3 spans 13 amino acids. In germline, CDR1 is SGHAT, CDR2 FQNNGV. Trimming pared 5 bases from V and 5 bases from J, leaving 12 bases between. Written as DNA, the CDR3 is TGTGCCAGCAGCAGGACACCGGCGGAGACCCAGTACTTC. Translation: CASSRTPAETQYF.

The CDR3 here is CASIREQYF. As DNA, the CDR3 is TGTGCCAGCATCAGGGAGCAGTACTTC. The rearrangement uses TRBV11-3 and TRBJ2-7; D gene ambiguous. Germline CDR1 SGHNT, CDR2 YENEEA. This CDR3 comprises 9 residues. Trimming removed 7 bases from V and 7 bases from J, with 5 bases in between.

This clone appeared a few times. This chain links TRBV10-1 with TRBJ2-7; perhaps TRBD1 as D (6 bases). From germline, CDR1 is WNHNN and CDR2 SYGVQD (reference sequence). CDR3 size: 15 residues. V lost 0 bases to trimming and J lost 5 bases, with 14 bases between them. CDR3 amino acids: CASSESRDTFHEQYF. CDR3 DNA sequence: TGCGCCAGCAGTGAGTCCCGGGACACCTTCCACGAGCAGTACTTC.

This clone appeared a single time. This sequence joins TRBV4-2 and TRBJ2-5; TRBD1 matches 7 bases. This CDR3 comprises 15 residues. The junction had 7 bases not matched to a gene; V was cut back by 2 bases and J by 4 bases. The germline V gene has CDR1 LGHNA and CDR2 YNFKEQ. The CDR3 protein is CASSQRQGVLETQYF. CDR3 DNA sequence: TGTGCCAGCAGCCAACGACAGGGTGTGTTAGAGACCCAGTACTTC.

The chain is built from TRBV28 and TRBJ1-5, with 9 bases that match TRBD1. Germline trimming cut 5 bases from V and 4 bases from J; bases unmatched to any gene: 6. CDR1 and CDR2 from the germline V gene are MDHEN and SYDVKM. The CDR3 consists of 15 residues. In DNA form, the CDR3 reads TGTGCCAGCAGTCCCGGGACAGGGAGAAATCAGCCCCAGCATTTT. Protein product: CASSPGTGRNQPQHF.

J is TRBJ1-2 and V is TRBV6-2 or TRBV6-3, with 8 nucleotides matching TRBD1. J lost 7 bases, V lost 5 bases, and 12 bases had no gene match. The CDR3 covers 15 residues. Germline lookup yields CDR1 MNHEY and CDR2 SVGEGT. CDR3 loop: CASSGLRGRLGGYTF. Written as DNA, the CDR3 is TGTGCCAGCAGTGGGCTCAGGGGGCGTCTCGGTGGCTACACCTTC.

The chain joins TRBV28 to TRBJ1-5; no definite D call. V was trimmed by 6 bases and J by 5 bases, leaving 20 bases between them. Per the germline V gene, CDR1 is MDHEN and CDR2 is SYDVKM. CDR3 size: 16 residues. The CDR3 bases are TGTGCCAGCAGCCGGAGGACTGGACGGGGAGATCAGCCCCAGCATTTT. Residues: CASSRRTGRGDQPQHF.

The V and J genes are TRBV6-5 and TRBJ2-5; D may be TRBD1 (5 bases). V was cut by 10 bases and J by 3 bases, with 18 bases left in between. This CDR3 is 14 amino acids long. Looked up from germline, CDR1 is MNHEY and CDR2 is SVGAGI. CDR3 residues: CATYRQGWEETQYF. As DNA, the CDR3 is TGTGCCACTTACCGCCAGGGATGGGAAGAGACCCAGTACTTC.

This chain connects TRBV6-1 to TRBJ2-7; possible D gene TRBD2, 6 bases. This CDR3 is built from 14 residues. Germline V gene lookup returns CDR1 MNHNS and CDR2 SASEGT. V was trimmed by 3 bases and J by 0 bases, leaving 9 bases between them. CDR3 region: CASSEAGISYEQYF. The CDR3 coding sequence is TGTGCCAGCAGTGAGGCGGGAATCTCCTACGAGCAGTACTTC.

In its sample, this clone was seen once. This chain connects TRBV7-9 to TRBJ2-7; 7 bases are shared with TRBD1. The junction had 9 bases not matched to a gene; V was cut back by 2 bases and J by 5 bases. CDR1 is SEHNR and CDR2 is FQNEAQ in the germline V gene (reference sequence). The CDR3 sequence is 15 residues long. The CDR3 coding sequence is TGTGCCAGCAGCTTATACTTAGGACAGGTCGACGAGCAGTACTTC. Encoded protein: CASSLYLGQVDEQYF.

V usage is TRBV10-3 and J usage is TRBJ1-2, with D possibly TRBD1 on 6 matching bases. The CDR3 has 13 residues. Per the germline V gene, CDR1 is ENHRY and CDR2 is SYGVKD. V gave up 2 bases and J gave up 8 bases, with 12 bases separating them. The CDR3 reads CAISEGGAGGYTF. The DNA of the CDR3 is TGTGCCATCAGTGAGGGGGGGGCGGGGGGCTACACCTTC.

The chain carries TRBV30 and TRBJ1-2; weak D call: TRBD1 (5 bases). From germline, CDR1 is GTSNPN and CDR2 SVGIG (reference sequence). V lost 0 bases, J lost 1 base, and 9 bases lay in between. The CDR3 is made up of 14 amino acids. Here the CDR3 reads CAWSVLGLNYGYTF. The DNA of the CDR3 is TGTGCCTGGAGTGTACTGGGACTTAACTATGGCTACACCTTC.

This chain connects TRBV3-1 (or the pseudogene TRBV3-2) to TRBJ2-5; D not resolved. V lost 2 bases, J lost 5 bases, and 3 bases lay in between. CDR1 LGHDT and CDR2 YNNKEL come from the germline V gene (reference sequence). This CDR3 spans 11 amino acids. CDR3 bases: TGTGCCAGCAGCCAACGGGAGACCCAGTACTTC. Translating gives CASSQRETQYF.

This CDR3 is CASSITSGRFTDTQYF. The CDR3 region has the DNA TGTGCCAGCAGCATTACTAGCGGCCGCTTCACAGATACGCAGTATTTT. This rearrangement joins TRBV9 to TRBJ2-3; 8 positions agree with TRBD2. The CDR3 loop spans 16 amino acids. Trimming took 4 bases from V and 2 from J; bases not matched to a gene: 9. Germline V CDR1 and CDR2: SGDLS, YYNGEE. The full variable domain, completed using reference TRBV9 and TRBJ2-3, is DSGVTQTPKHLITATGQRVTLRCSPRSGDLSVYWYQQSLDQGLQFLIQYYNGEERAKGNILERFSAQQFPDLHSELNLSSLELGDSALYFCASSITSGRFTDTQYFGPGTRLTVL.

V gene TRBV18 combines with J gene TRBJ2-7, with 7 bases aligning to TRBD1. Trimming cost V 4 bases and J 2 bases; bases outside gene matches: 8. The CDR3 has 15 residues. From germline, CDR1 is KGHSH and CDR2 LQKENI. The CDR3 DNA follows: TGTGCCAGCTCACGATTGGGACAGAGGCCCTACGAGCAGTACTTC. It specifies CASSRLGQRPYEQYF.

This chain links TRBV6-1 with TRBJ2-1; D may be TRBD2 (6 bases). The germline V gene has CDR1 MNHNS and CDR2 SASEGT. The length of the CDR3 is 17 residues. V was shortened by 2 bases and J by 2 bases, with 16 bases between the two germline ends. CDR3 sequence reads: CASSESARRAPYNEQFF. The DNA for the CDR3 is TGTGCCAGCAGTGAAAGTGCCCGGAGGGCCCCCTACAATGAGCAGTTCTTC.

The chain recombines TRBV28 with TRBJ1-6, with D possibly being TRBD1 (5 bases). V was trimmed by 5 bases and J by 14 bases, leaving 19 bases between them. This CDR3 contains 14 residues. Germline V gene sequence: CDR1 MDHEN, CDR2 SYDVKM. The CDR3 is CASSPKPQGLTLHF. In DNA form, the CDR3 reads TGTGCCAGCAGTCCCAAGCCCCAGGGCCTTACCCTCCACTTT. The whole variable domain, remainder taken from reference TRBV28 and TRBJ1-6, is DVKVTQSSRYLVKRTGEKVFLECVQDMDHENMFWYRQDPGLGLRLIYFSYDVKMKEKGDIPEGYSVSREKKERFSLILESASTNQTSMYLCASSPKPQGLTLHFGNGTRLTVT.

Comment on this clone: This specimen includes other DNA sequences encoding the same CDR3. The CDR3 reads CASSETGYGYTF. CDR3 coding DNA: TGTGCCAGCAGTGAAACGGGCTATGGCTACACCTTC. This sequence joins TRBV6-1 and TRBJ1-2; unclear D gene. The CDR3 contains 12 residues. V was clipped by 2 bases and J by 4 bases, with 5 bases between them. The germline CDR1 and CDR2 sequences are MNHNS and SASEGT.